This T cell receptor (beta chain) was documented in a study of blood T cell repertoires in COVID-19. Authors' data handling: It was from reference gene primer amplification that nucleated cell counts were estimated. Repertoires were generated with immunoSEQ multiplex PCR, while TCRdb's copy carries only in-frame clones and drops some. That table gives V, J and clone size, and the DNA gave D and trimming. The table lists 320,000 or so clones, roughly 87% of them singletons. The CDR3 spans 16 residues. Unmatched junction bases numbered 8, after V lost 2 bases and J lost 2 bases. In germline, CDR1 is MNHEY, CDR2 SVGAGI. Across under 25 US areas, participants ranged in age from about 18 to 100 years. Cohort placement rested on clinical history that participants reported themselves.

V and J are TRBV6-5 and TRBJ1-1; TRBD1 matches at 7 bases. This TCR was sampled from a woman aged 25-40 years who had recovered from COVID-19. Specimen: PBMCs or T cells enriched from blood (not recorded which). This CDR3 is CASSYKVWDRNTEAFF. The CDR3 DNA reads TGTGCCAGCAGTTACAAGGTTTGGGACAGAAACACTGAAGCTTTCTTT.